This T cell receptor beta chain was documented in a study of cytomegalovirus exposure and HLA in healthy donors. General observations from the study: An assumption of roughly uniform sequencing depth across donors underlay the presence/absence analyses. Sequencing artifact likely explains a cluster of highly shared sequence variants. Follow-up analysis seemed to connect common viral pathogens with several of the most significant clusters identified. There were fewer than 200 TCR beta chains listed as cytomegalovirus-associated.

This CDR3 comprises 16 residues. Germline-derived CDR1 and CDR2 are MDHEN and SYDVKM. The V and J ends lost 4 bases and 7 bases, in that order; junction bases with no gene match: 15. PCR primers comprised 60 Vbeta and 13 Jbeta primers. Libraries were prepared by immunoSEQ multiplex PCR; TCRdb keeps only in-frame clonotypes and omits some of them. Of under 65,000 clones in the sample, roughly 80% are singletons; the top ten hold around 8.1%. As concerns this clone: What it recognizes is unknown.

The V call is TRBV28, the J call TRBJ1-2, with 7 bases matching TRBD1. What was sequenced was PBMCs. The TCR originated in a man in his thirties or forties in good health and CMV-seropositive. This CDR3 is CASSSPFDRVPTGYTF. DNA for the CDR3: TGTGCCAGCAGTTCTCCATTCGACAGGGTTCCGACTGGCTACACCTTC.